This T cell receptor beta chain was obtained from a study of blood T cell repertoires in COVID-19. Generated by immunoSEQ multiplex PCR, the TCRdb table keeps only in-frame clones and is missing some. The sample records about 97,000 clones, around 80% being singletons. The CDR3 sequence is 19 residues long. In germline, CDR1 is LNHDA, CDR2 SQIVND (reference sequence). The trim removed 5 bases at V and 0 bases at J, leaving 15 bases unmatched. The chain is built from TRBV19 and TRBJ1-5; 8 nucleotides agree with TRBD1. The specimen was peripheral blood. This clonotype was obtained from a man between 60 and 70 years old with active or convalescent COVID-19. The CDR3 DNA reads TGTGCCAGTAGTCAGGGGGGGGACAGGAGCTCTTATAGCAATCAGCCCCAGCATTTT. It translates to CASSQGGDRSSYSNQPQHF.